This T cell receptor beta chain derives from a study of blood T cell repertoires in COVID-19. In the original workflow: Cell counts per sample came from amplifying reference gene primers. This table comes from immunoSEQ multiplex PCR, and its TCRdb copy is limited to in-frame clones, with some not included. For V, J and clone size, that table is used; D and trimming come from the DNA. The table includes around 210,000 clones, approximately 87% detected once. This CDR3 contains 13 residues. V was trimmed by 2 bases and J by 0 bases, leaving 5 bases between them. Germline V gene data show CDR1 as SGHRS and CDR2 as YFSETQ.

This sequence joins TRBV5-1 and TRBJ1-1; D is unresolved. This clonotype was obtained from a woman between 70 and 85 years old with acute or convalescent COVID-19. The sample consisted of peripheral blood. The CDR3, as DNA: TGCGCCAGCAGCTTCCAGATGAACACTGAAGCTTTCTTT. It specifies CASSFQMNTEAFF.